This T cell receptor (beta chain) was retrieved from a study of cytomegalovirus exposure and HLA in healthy donors. Study outcomes and limitations: Three of the chains that were CMV-associated were confirmed in vitro to be specific for CMV antigens.

This clone was seen more than once but under ten times. The antigen is unknown. PCR involved 60 Vbeta and 13 Jbeta primers. This table comes from immunoSEQ multiplex PCR, and its TCRdb copy is limited to in-frame clones, with some not included. This sample carries more than 150,000 clones, around 80% of them seen once, and the ten largest clones take approximately 1.3%. The CDR3 is made up of 11 amino acids. Between the trimmed V and J ends, which lost 6 bases and 5 bases, there was a span of 5 bases. Germline CDR1 and CDR2: ENHRY and SYGVKD. The clonotype originates from a girl between 10 and 17 years old in good health and CMV-seropositive. Material for sequencing was PBMCs. The rearrangement joins TRBV10-3 to TRBJ2-1; D is undetermined. CDR3: CAIRLDNEQFF. CDR3 in DNA: TGTGCCATCAGACTTGACAATGAGCAGTTCTTC.